The clone carrying this T cell receptor beta chain was recorded at least ten times. From the PCR reads, TCRdb re-called clones with MiXCR. The table has about 21,000 clones, 11% seen once; the top ten hold approximately 8%. All patients reached thyroid surgery having received no treatment beforehand. The data belong to a study of metastatic and nonmetastatic thyroid tumors. CDR3 size: 15 residues. The V gene's germline CDR1 is DFQATT and CDR2 SNEGSKA (reference sequence). With V trimmed by 5 bases and J by 4 bases, 10 bases remained unmatched. The chain combines TRBV20-1 with TRBJ2-3; 9 positions agree with TRBD1. This sequence was found in a female donor with papillary thyroid cancer or a benign thyroid nodule (not recorded which). Some clones in this sample may be carry-over from other donors' samples. Sequences were obtained from blood. This CDR3 reads CSAVHPGQGSDTQYF. CDR3 bases: TGCAGTGCTGTCCATCCGGGACAGGGATCAGATACGCAGTATTTT.